One and the same sample provided the 13 T cell receptor beta chains below, sequenced in a study of T-cell reconstitution after alpha-beta-depleted transplantation in children. Unique molecular identifiers tagged the TCRbeta library. TCRdb called the PCR reads again in MiXCR, with one record for every CDR3 protein. The sample has hundreds of thousands of distinct CDR3 sequences, about 16% seen once. Specimen: PBMCs, mostly from graft donor cells, collected 360 days after TCRalphabeta/CD19-depleted stem cell transplant. These receptors were collected from a boy under three years old who had a stem cell transplant for Wiskott-Aldrich syndrome, so the T cells may come from the graft donor.

The CDR3 region has the DNA TGTGCCAGCAGCTTAGGGAAGACCCGGAGAGAGACCCAGTACTTC. Its protein product is CASSLGKTRRETQYF. This rearrangement joins TRBV7-7 to TRBJ2-5; D gene uncertain. CDR3 length: 15 residues. Trimming cost V 1 base and J 4 bases, with 13 bases left between them. Per germline, CDR1 SSHAT and CDR2 FNYEAQ (reference sequence).

Only a few counts were recorded for this clonotype. The chain couples TRBV2 to TRBJ2-1; D is unclear. The CDR3 length is 11 residues. Between the trimmed V and J ends, which lost 6 bases and 10 bases, there was a span of 10 bases. Germline CDR1 reads SNHLY; CDR2 reads FYNNEI. This chain's CDR3 is CASRELTEQFF. The CDR3 DNA is TGTGCCAGCAGAGAGTTGACAGAGCAGTTCTTC. Full variable domain (missing parts from reference TRBV2 and TRBJ2-1): EPEVTQTPSHQVTQMGQEVILRCVPISNHLYFYWYRQILGQKVEFLVSFYNNEISEKSEIFDDQFSVERPDGSNFTLKIRSTKLEDSAMYFCASRELTEQFFGPGTRLTVL.

V gene TRBV7-2 combines with J gene TRBJ2-3; maybe TRBD2 (6 bases). Per the germline V gene, CDR1 is SGHTA and CDR2 is FQGNSA. CDR3 length: 15 residues. V was clipped by 2 bases and J by 3 bases, with 12 bases between them. CDR3 DNA sequence: TGTGCCAGCAGCTTAATTCGGGGGAAGACAGATACGCAGTATTTT. Protein product: CASSLIRGKTDTQYF.

The V and J genes are TRBV5-1 and TRBJ2-1; D remains unclear. This CDR3 region has 14 residues. Germline V CDR1 and CDR2: SGHRS, YFSETQ. The ends were cut back, 2 bases at V and 4 bases at J, with 10 bases in the middle. The CDR3 DNA follows: TGCGCCAGCAGCTTAACAGAGCCTTACAATGAGCAGTTCTTC. Protein sequence: CASSLTEPYNEQFF.

This clonotype showed up just a few times. The chain has TRBV7-9 and TRBJ2-5; maybe TRBD2 (6 bases). Germline CDR1 reads SEHNR; CDR2 reads FQNEAQ (reference sequence). The V gene lost 1 base and the J gene lost 3 bases, with 15 bases spanning the gap. The CDR3 contains 16 residues. The CDR3 spells CASSLEGRTMKETQYF. The CDR3 DNA sequence: TGTGCCAGCAGCTTAGAGGGGCGGACTATGAAAGAGACCCAGTACTTC.

A few counts support this clonotype. The chain uses TRBV28 and TRBJ2-5; 10 nucleotides agree with TRBD1. The J segment lost 5 bases and the V segment lost 2 bases, leaving 5 bases of the junction unmatched. The CDR3 covers 15 residues. Germline loops: CDR1 MDHEN, CDR2 SYDVKM. CDR3 in DNA: TGTGCCAGCAGTTTAAGGACAGGGGGGAGGGAGACCCAGTACTTC. Encoded protein: CASSLRTGGRETQYF.

This clonotype was observed a few times. The J gene is TRBJ2-1, the V gene TRBV3-1; D call uncertain. CDR3 size: 12 residues. CDR1 and CDR2 (germline): LGHDT, YNNKEL (reference sequence). Trimming removed 1 base at V and 8 bases at J, with 6 bases between. The CDR3 region has the DNA TGTGCCAGCAGCCAAGTGGGCTATGAGCAGTTCTTC. Amino acid sequence: CASSQVGYEQFF.

This clonotype was detected a few times. The gene calls are TRBV5-1 and TRBJ2-5, with 9 positions matching TRBD1. The CDR3 loop spans 15 amino acids. The germline gives CDR1 SGHRS, CDR2 YFSETQ. V was clipped by 1 base and J by 1 base; unmatched bases: 2. CDR3 sequence reads: CASSLTGGLQETQYF. The CDR3 bases are TGCGCCAGCAGCTTGACAGGGGGCCTCCAAGAGACCCAGTACTTC.

The chain recombines TRBV12-3 or TRBV12-4 with TRBJ2-7; 8 nucleotides line up with TRBD1. Trimming cost V 8 bases and J 0 bases; bases outside gene matches: 6. The CDR3 has 14 residues. CDR3 loop: CASGTQGDSYEQYF. The CDR3 DNA reads TGTGCCAGCGGTACACAGGGGGACTCCTACGAGCAGTACTTC.

The chain couples TRBV20-1 to TRBJ2-1, with D possibly TRBD2 on 6 matching bases. This CDR3 comprises 16 residues. V lost 1 base and J 0 bases, leaving 13 bases between the germline ends. Germline loops: CDR1 DFQATT, CDR2 SNEGSKA (reference sequence). CDR3 residues: CSARAGRLPSYNEQFF. In nucleotides, the CDR3 is TGCAGTGCTAGAGCGGGGAGGCTTCCCTCCTACAATGAGCAGTTCTTC.

The rearrangement links TRBV6-1 to TRBJ1-1, with no clear D. The CDR3 has 14 amino acids. The germline V and J ends were trimmed by 7 bases and 0 bases, with 12 bases remaining between them. Germline V gene lookup returns CDR1 MNHNS and CDR2 SASEGT. CDR3 sequence reads: CASTSRALNTEAFF. Written as DNA, the CDR3 is TGTGCCAGCACCTCCCGGGCGTTGAACACTGAAGCTTTCTTT.

This chain joins TRBV15 and TRBJ2-1, with D possibly matching TRBD2 (7 bases). This CDR3 region has 15 residues. Trimming stripped 0 bases from V and 9 bases from J, with 15 bases between. Germline CDR1 reads LNHNV; CDR2 reads YYDKDF (reference sequence). As DNA, the CDR3 is TGTGCCACCAGCAGAGATCTAGGGGGGGGGAGTGAGCAGTTCTTC. It encodes CATSRDLGGGSEQFF.

V is TRBV30 and J is TRBJ2-3, with D tentatively TRBD2 (6 bases). V lost 0 bases, J lost 1 base, and 8 bases lay in between. Per germline, CDR1 GTSNPN and CDR2 SVGIG (reference sequence). The CDR3 is 14 residues long. The CDR3 here is CAWSVTGGTDTQYF. CDR3 DNA sequence: TGTGCCTGGAGTGTTACGGGGGGCACAGATACGCAGTATTTT.